This T cell receptor beta chain was sequenced during a study of CD8 T cells in Susac syndrome. The RNA, 0.5 to 1 ug, was put through reverse transcription using random hexamers. TCRdb fed the immunoSEQ multiplex PCR reads into MiXCR, producing one record per CDR3 protein. Here the sample spans about 130,000 distinct CDR3 sequences, approximately 89% being singletons. CDR3 size: 17 residues. The ends were cut back, 0 bases at V and 4 bases at J, with 18 bases in the middle. From germline, CDR1 is DFQATT and CDR2 SNEGSKA (reference sequence). TEMRA cells were FACS-enriched, while CD8+ and CD4+ T cells were negatively isolated.

The sequence came from a human donor with multiple sclerosis. The chain links TRBV20-1 to TRBJ2-2; a weak D match, TRBD2 (6 bases). Specimen: CD8+ T cells from PBMCs. The CDR3 DNA reads as TGCAGTGCTAGAGATTCGGGAGACCCCAAGGTCACCGGGGAGCTGTTTTTT. Translating gives CSARDSGDPKVTGELFF.